The 21 T cell receptor beta chains given below trace back to one sample, sequenced in a study of control samples from healthy donors and cancer patients. The assay was immunoSEQ multiplex PCR, and TCRdb's table has in-frame clones only and misses some. The repertoire includes about 140,000 clones, 75% to 95% of them detected once, and approximately 2.9% sits in the top ten. The sequenced sample was blood. These receptors all stem from a young man in good health.

The V call is TRBV19, the J call TRBJ2-7, with TRBD1 matching 12 bases. Germline assignment: CDR1 LNHDA and CDR2 SQIVND (reference sequence). The CDR3 covers 16 residues. Trimming took 4 bases from V and 5 from J; bases not matched to a gene: 9. CDR3 loop: CASSTAGTGGGDEQYF. CDR3 nucleotide sequence: TGTGCCAGTAGTACCGCCGGGACAGGGGGCGGGGACGAGCAGTACTTC.

The CDR3 DNA reads TGCGCCAGCAGCCCAAGGACGAGCTCCTACGAGCAGTACTTC. Amino acids: CASSPRTSSYEQYF. The J gene is TRBJ2-7, the V gene TRBV5-1; D not resolved. This CDR3 comprises 14 residues. Trimming took off 4 bases at V and 0 bases at J, with 11 bases between the two ends. Germline CDR1 and CDR2: SGHRS and YFSETQ.

The V call is TRBV12-5, the J call TRBJ1-6; D is perhaps TRBD1 (6 bases). V shed 3 bases and J shed 6 bases, with 24 bases lying between them. CDR1 and CDR2 (germline): LGHNT, FRNRAP. The CDR3 contains 19 residues. The CDR3 region is CASGFQPPGAPRGNSPLHF. CDR3 nucleotide sequence: TGTGCTAGTGGTTTTCAACCGCCGGGGGCACCCCGGGGTAATTCACCCCTCCACTTT.

With respect to this clone: One end of the junction fails to match germline, which may point to a read error. The CDR3 protein is CSVVGAENSVF. The CDR3 DNA reads as TGCAGCGTCGTGGGGGCCGAGAACAGTGTTTTT. The rearrangement uses TRBV29-1 and TRBJ2-3; D might be TRBD1 (6 bases). The CDR3 loop spans 11 amino acids. The germline CDR1 and CDR2 sequences are SQVTM and ANQGSEA.

V and J are TRBV29-1 and TRBJ1-2; TRBD1 might be the D (5 bases). V lost 2 bases and J lost 6, with 10 bases in between. This CDR3 comprises 12 residues. CDR1 is SQVTM, CDR2 ANQGSEA, per germline. The DNA of the CDR3 is TGCAGCGTTGAACCCAGGGACCATGGCTACACCTTC. This encodes CSVEPRDHGYTF.

This clone has only one observation. The rearrangement joins TRBV4-1 to TRBJ1-2, with a possible D match to TRBD1 (5 bases). Germline V gene sequence: CDR1 MGHRA, CDR2 YSYEKL. This CDR3 is 13 amino acids long. Trimming cost V 1 base and J 6 bases, with 9 bases left between them. CDR3 in amino acids: CASSQGGYDGYTF. The CDR3 nucleotides are TGCGCCAGCAGCCAAGGGGGCTACGATGGCTACACCTTC.

The CDR3 DNA is TGTGCCAGCATGGGCGGGGGGGCCAATGAGCAGTTCTTC. Amino acids: CASMGGGANEQFF. The V call is TRBV7-9, the J call TRBJ2-1; 9 bases fit TRBD2. CDR3 size: 13 residues. V dropped 7 bases and J dropped 6; count of bases not matched to a gene: 4. Germline CDR1 reads SEHNR; CDR2 reads FQNEAQ (reference sequence).

The V gene is TRBV19, the J gene TRBJ2-3; 7 positions match TRBD1. V shed 4 bases, J shed 0 bases, and the junction held 7 bases outside the gene matches. The length of the CDR3 is 16 residues. Germline CDR1 is LNHDA and CDR2 is SQIVND (reference sequence). Here the CDR3 DNA reads TGTGCCAGTAGTAGACAGGGCGCCCCTAGCACAGATACGCAGTATTTT. Translation gives CASSRQGAPSTDTQYF.

CDR3 in amino acids: CASGLSGGVFGYTF. In nucleotides, the CDR3 is TGTGCTAGTGGTTTGTCAGGGGGCGTCTTTGGCTACACCTTC. The chain uses TRBV12-5 and TRBJ1-2; 8 positions agree with TRBD1. The CDR3 contains 14 residues. Per the germline V gene, CDR1 is LGHNT and CDR2 is FRNRAP. V lost 2 bases and J lost 7; bases outside the gene matches: 6.

The gene calls are TRBV6-1 and TRBJ2-7, with 9 bases lining up with TRBD1. Germline V gene sequence: CDR1 MNHNS, CDR2 SASEGT. The CDR3 runs to 17 residues. J gave up 5 bases and V 6 bases, and 17 bases lay outside the gene matches. CDR3 protein: CASREWDTGTGLNEQYF. The CDR3 DNA follows: TGTGCCAGCAGGGAATGGGATACCGGGACAGGGCTAAACGAGCAGTACTTC.

This clone came up once. V gene TRBV14 combines with J gene TRBJ1-1, with 7 bases fitting TRBD1. This CDR3 is built from 14 residues. The germline V gene encodes CDR1 SGHDN and CDR2 FVKESK. V shed 1 base and J 5 bases; nucleotides not matched to a gene: 4. CDR3 DNA: TGTGCCAGCAGCCAAGTCAGGGGGTGGACTGAAGCTTTCTTT. This encodes CASSQVRGWTEAFF.

This chain joins TRBV5-6 and TRBJ1-4, with D unclear. In germline, CDR1 is SGHDT, CDR2 YYEEEE. The CDR3 totals 12 residues. V lost 1 base and J lost 12, with 10 bases in between. The CDR3 nucleotides are TGTGCCAGCAGCTTGAGGACTCGAGAACTGTTTTTT. It codes for CASSLRTRELFF.

This chain joins TRBV25-1 and TRBJ2-3; no reliable D call. V lost 2 bases and J lost 1, with 4 bases in between. Per germline, CDR1 MGHDK and CDR2 SYGVNS. CDR3 length: 13 residues. CDR3 region: CASSEGGTDTQYF. In nucleotides, the CDR3 is TGTGCCAGCAGTGAAGGTGGCACAGATACGCAGTATTTT.

This sequence joins TRBV19 and TRBJ1-1; 8 bases match TRBD1. V lost 0 bases, J lost 6 bases, and 15 bases stayed unmatched. The CDR3 consists of 18 residues. Germline V gene sequence: CDR1 LNHDA, CDR2 SQIVND (reference sequence). The chain's CDR3 is CASSIDAYRQGKRPEAFF. The CDR3 DNA sequence: TGTGCCAGTAGTATAGATGCCTATCGACAGGGGAAGCGGCCTGAAGCTTTCTTT.

The chain is built from TRBV10-2 and TRBJ2-1, with TRBD2 matching over 7 bases. V gave up 8 bases and J gave up 4 bases; unmatched junction bases: 8. The germline V gene has CDR1 WSHSY and CDR2 SAAADI. The CDR3 spans 14 residues. This CDR3 reads CASGRAGTYNEQFF. CDR3 DNA sequence: TGCGCCAGCGGTCGAGCGGGGACTTACAATGAGCAGTTCTTC.

CDR3: CASSLGPGRSETQYF. The CDR3 DNA is TGTGCCAGCAGCTTAGGGCCCGGGAGATCGGAGACCCAGTACTTC. V is TRBV7-2 and J is TRBJ2-5; D is perhaps TRBD2 (6 bases). The CDR3 is 15 amino acids. V gave up 1 base and J gave up 5 bases, with 14 bases separating them. In germline, CDR1 is SGHTA, CDR2 FQGNSA.

The chain employs TRBV21-1 and TRBJ2-4; the table assigns TRBD2, which was not confirmed against the DNA. TRBV21-1 is described as a pseudogene. The CDR3 extends over 18 amino acids. The CDR3 DNA is TGTGCCAGCAGCAAAACTAGCGGGGGGGAAGAGGTCAAAAACATTCAGTACTTC. Translating gives CASSKTSGGEEVKNIQYF.

This chain uses TRBV24-1 with TRBJ1-5; D unclear. The CDR3 runs to 12 residues. The V end was cut by 10 bases, the J end by 0 bases, with 6 bases between. Per germline, CDR1 KGHDR and CDR2 SFDVKD. CDR3 protein: CATGNSNQPQHF. In DNA, the CDR3 is TGTGCCACTGGAAATAGCAATCAGCCCCAGCATTTT.

This chain links TRBV5-1 with TRBJ1-3; tentative D call: TRBD1 (6 bases). V gave up 4 bases and J gave up 2 bases, with 7 bases separating them. Germline values: CDR1 SGHRS, CDR2 YFSETQ. The CDR3 loop spans 13 amino acids. The CDR3 sequence: CASSRDTGNTIYF. DNA for the CDR3: TGCGCCAGCAGCCGGGACACTGGAAACACCATATATTTT.

The chain joins TRBV28 to TRBJ1-1; no reliable D call. The CDR3 has 13 residues. V lost 7 bases to trimming and J lost 6 bases, with 15 bases between them. Germline CDR1 is MDHEN and CDR2 is SYDVKM. The CDR3 sequence is CASTPGGRSEAFF. CDR3 sequence (DNA): TGTGCCAGCACACCCGGAGGTAGGTCTGAAGCTTTCTTT.

The chain couples TRBV14 to TRBJ2-3; D is perhaps TRBD2 (6 bases). Per the germline V gene, CDR1 is SGHDN and CDR2 is FVKESK. V shed 1 base and J shed 10 bases, with 12 bases lying between them. The CDR3 has 13 amino acids. CDR3 DNA sequence: TGTGCCAGCAGCCAAGCCGGGACTCCTCCGCAGTATTTT. This codes for CASSQAGTPPQYF.